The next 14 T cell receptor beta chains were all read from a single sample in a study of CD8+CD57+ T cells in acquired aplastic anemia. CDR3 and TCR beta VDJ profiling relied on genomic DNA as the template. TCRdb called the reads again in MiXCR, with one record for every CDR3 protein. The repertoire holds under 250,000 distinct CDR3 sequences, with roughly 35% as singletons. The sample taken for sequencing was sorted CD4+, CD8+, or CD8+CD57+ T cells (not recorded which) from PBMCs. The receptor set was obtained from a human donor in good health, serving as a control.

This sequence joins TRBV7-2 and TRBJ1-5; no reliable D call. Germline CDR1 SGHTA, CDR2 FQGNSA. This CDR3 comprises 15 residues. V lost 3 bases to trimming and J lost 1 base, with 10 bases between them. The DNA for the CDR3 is TGTGCCAGCAGCTTTTACCTGGGGAGCAATCAGCCCCAGCATTTT. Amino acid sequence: CASSFYLGSNQPQHF.

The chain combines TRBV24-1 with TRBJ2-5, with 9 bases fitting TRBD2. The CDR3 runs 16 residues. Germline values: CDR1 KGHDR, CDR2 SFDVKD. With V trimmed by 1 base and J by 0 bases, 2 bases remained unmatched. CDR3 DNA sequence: TGTGCCACCAGTGATTTAAAGCGGGGGGACCAAGAGACCCAGTACTTC. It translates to CATSDLKRGDQETQYF.

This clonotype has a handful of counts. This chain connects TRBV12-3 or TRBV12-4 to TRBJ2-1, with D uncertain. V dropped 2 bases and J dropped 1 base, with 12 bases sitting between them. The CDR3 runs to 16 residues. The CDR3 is CASSLRLVGSYNEQFF. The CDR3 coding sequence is TGTGCCAGCAGTTTACGGCTAGTAGGGTCCTACAATGAGCAGTTCTTC.

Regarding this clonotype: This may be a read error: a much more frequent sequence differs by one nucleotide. The CDR3: CASSLVGSQGRETFF. CDR3 bases: TGTGCCAGCAGCTTAGTAGGCAGTCAGGGGCGTGAAACTTTCTTT. This chain uses TRBV7-2 with TRBJ1-1, with D maybe TRBD1 (6 bases). Germline V gives CDR1 SGHTA, CDR2 FQGNSA. The CDR3 loop spans 15 amino acids.

The CDR3 DNA follows: TGTGCCAGCAGCTTATATGCGGGGTCCCAGCCTGGAAACACCATATATTTT. It yields the protein CASSLYAGSQPGNTIYF. The rearrangement uses TRBV7-2 and TRBJ1-3; D is undetermined. V was pared by 2 bases and J by 2 bases, with 16 bases between. CDR1 is SGHTA, CDR2 FQGNSA, per germline. The CDR3 length is 17 residues.

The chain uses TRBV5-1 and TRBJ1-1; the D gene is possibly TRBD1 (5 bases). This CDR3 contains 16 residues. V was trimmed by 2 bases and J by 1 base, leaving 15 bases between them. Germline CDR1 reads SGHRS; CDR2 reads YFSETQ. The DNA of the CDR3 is TGCGCCAGCAGCTTAAGTATCGGGGCCCCGAACACTGAAGCTTTCTTT. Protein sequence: CASSLSIGAPNTEAFF.

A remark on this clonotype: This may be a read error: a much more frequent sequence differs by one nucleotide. The CDR3 region is CASSLPGLEYERYF. The CDR3 coding sequence is TGCGCCAGCAGCTTGCCAGGTCTAGAATACGAGCGGTACTTC. This rearrangement joins TRBV5-1 to TRBJ2-7; no firm D call. This CDR3 comprises 14 residues. Germline-derived CDR1 and CDR2 are SGHRS and YFSETQ.

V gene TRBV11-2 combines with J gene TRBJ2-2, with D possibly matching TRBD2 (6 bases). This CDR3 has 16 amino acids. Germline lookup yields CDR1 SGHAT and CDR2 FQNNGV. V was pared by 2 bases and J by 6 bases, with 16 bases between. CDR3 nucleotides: TGTGCCAGCAGCTTATACGGAAGCGGGCTTCCCGGGGAGCTGTTTTTT. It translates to CASSLYGSGLPGELFF.

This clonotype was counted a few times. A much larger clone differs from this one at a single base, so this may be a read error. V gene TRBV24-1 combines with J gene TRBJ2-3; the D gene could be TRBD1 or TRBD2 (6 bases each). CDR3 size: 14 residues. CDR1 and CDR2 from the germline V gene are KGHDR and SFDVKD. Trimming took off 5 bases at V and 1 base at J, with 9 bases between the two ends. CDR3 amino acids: CATSVGGRTDTQYF. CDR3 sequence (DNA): TGTGCCACCAGTGTTGGGGGGCGCACAGATACGCAGTATTTT.

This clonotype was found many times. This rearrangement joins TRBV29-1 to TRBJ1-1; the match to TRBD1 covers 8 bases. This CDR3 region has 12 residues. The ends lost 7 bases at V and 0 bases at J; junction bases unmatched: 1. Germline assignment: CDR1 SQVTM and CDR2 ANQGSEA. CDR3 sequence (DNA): TGCAGCGCGACAGGGGTGAACACTGAAGCTTTCTTT. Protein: CSATGVNTEAFF. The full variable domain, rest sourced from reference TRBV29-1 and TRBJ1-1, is SAVISQKPSRDICQRGTSLTIQCQVDSQVTMMFWYRQQPGQSLTLIATANQGSEATYESGFVIDKFPISRPNLTFSTLTVSNMSPEDSSIYLCSATGVNTEAFFGQGTRLTVV.

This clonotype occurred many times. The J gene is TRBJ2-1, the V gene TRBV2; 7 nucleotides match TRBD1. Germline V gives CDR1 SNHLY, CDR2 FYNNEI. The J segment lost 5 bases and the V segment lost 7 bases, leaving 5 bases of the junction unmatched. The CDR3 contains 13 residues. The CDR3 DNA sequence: TGTGCCAGCAAACCGACAGGGAACAATGAGCAGTTCTTC. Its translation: CASKPTGNNEQFF.

CDR3 loop: CASSLQRGNTEAFF. The CDR3 bases are TGCGCCAGCAGCCTACAGAGAGGAAACACTGAAGCTTTCTTT. The V call is TRBV5-1, the J call TRBJ1-1; D remains unclear. Germline CDR1 is SGHRS and CDR2 is YFSETQ. V lost 4 bases, J lost 2 bases, and 12 bases lay in between. There are 14 residues in the CDR3. Variable domain in full (rest from reference TRBV5-1 and TRBJ1-1): KAGVTQTPRYLIKTRGQQVTLSCSPISGHRSVSWYQQTPGQGLQFLFEYFSETQRNKGNFPGRFSGRQFSNSRSEMNVSTLELGDSALYLCASSLQRGNTEAFFGQGTRLTVV.

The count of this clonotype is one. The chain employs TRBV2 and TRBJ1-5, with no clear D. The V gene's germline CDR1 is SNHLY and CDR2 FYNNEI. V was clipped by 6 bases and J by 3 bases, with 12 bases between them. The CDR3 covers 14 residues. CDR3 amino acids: CASSPGPNNQPQHF. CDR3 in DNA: TGTGCCAGCAGCCCCGGACCGAACAATCAGCCCCAGCATTTT.

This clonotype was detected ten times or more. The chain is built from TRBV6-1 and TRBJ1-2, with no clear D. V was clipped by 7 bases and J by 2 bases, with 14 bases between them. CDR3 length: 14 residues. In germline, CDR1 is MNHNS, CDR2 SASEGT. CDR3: CASKTNRLNYGYTF. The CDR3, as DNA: TGTGCCAGCAAGACCAACCGACTAAACTATGGCTACACCTTC.